The present TCR beta chain was sequenced within a study of blood T cell repertoires in COVID-19. The overall study: Both acute and convalescent COVID-19 samples were obtained from the United States, Italy and Spain. PBMCs, B-cell-depleted T cells, or T cells were the source of the cDNA or gDNA that made up the material.

Source study methods: Counts of nucleated cells, estimated from reference gene primer amplification, were obtained. Sequencing used immunoSEQ multiplex PCR; TCRdb keeps in-frame clones, though not all of them. The V and J calls and clone size are taken from that table; D and trimming were inferred from the DNA. The table includes 250,000 to 350,000 clones, 89% detected once. The germline CDR1 and CDR2 sequences are SEHNR and FQNEAQ (reference sequence). V shed 5 bases, J shed 0 bases, and the junction held 4 bases outside the gene matches. The CDR3 totals 15 residues. Turning to this clone: Within the sample, other DNA sequences also encode this same CDR3.

The chain recombines TRBV7-9 with TRBJ2-7; TRBD2 matches at 10 bases. The sequenced sample consisted of peripheral blood. This TCR was recovered from a woman between 55 and 75 years old with acute or convalescent COVID-19. CDR3: CASSRTSGGSYEQYF. CDR3 nucleotide sequence: TGTGCCAGCAGCCGGACTAGCGGTGGCTCCTACGAGCAGTACTTC.